One and the same sample provided the 19 T cell receptor beta chains below, sequenced in a study of CD8 T cells in acute hepatitis C reinfection. Data came from immunoSEQ multiplex PCR; TCRdb stores just in-frame clones and leaves some out. Of tens of thousands of clones in the sample, around 87% were seen once. Stated time point: naive CD8 control sorted from an acute-time-point sample. Sequencing was done on a sample of naive CD8+ T cells from PBMCs. These receptors originate from a man between 25 and 39 years old with chronic hepatitis C.

The chain is built from TRBV2 and TRBJ1-2; D gene ambiguous. The CDR3 has 11 residues. Trimming took 3 bases from V and 8 from J, leaving 7 bases between them. Germline CDR1 and CDR2: SNHLY and FYNNEI. DNA for the CDR3: TGTGCCAGCAGTGATGCCGGAGGCTACACCTTC. Translating it yields CASSDAGGYTF.

The table lists this clone with a count of one. The chain recombines TRBV30 with TRBJ1-4; no clear D gene. Trimming removed 1 base from V and 2 bases from J, with 8 bases in between. CDR1 is GTSNPN, CDR2 SVGIG, per germline (reference sequence). This CDR3 region has 14 residues. CDR3 protein: CAWSEYSTNEKLFF. For the CDR3, the DNA is TGTGCCTGGAGTGAGTACAGCACTAATGAAAAACTGTTTTTT.

CDR3 sequence: CASSVEGTPYNEQFF. The CDR3 nucleotides are TGTGCCAGCAGCGTCGAAGGGACTCCCTACAATGAGCAGTTCTTC. The V gene is TRBV9, the J gene TRBJ2-1, with a tentative D call TRBD2 (6 bases). This CDR3 region has 15 residues. Germline CDR1 and CDR2: SGDLS and YYNGEE. V was pared by 2 bases and J by 2 bases, with 11 bases between. The complete variable domain, with remaining parts taken from reference TRBV9 and TRBJ2-1, reads DSGVTQTPKHLITATGQRVTLRCSPRSGDLSVYWYQQSLDQGLQFLIQYYNGEERAKGNILERFSAQQFPDLHSELNLSSLELGDSALYFCASSVEGTPYNEQFFGPGTRLTVL.

This clone was recorded once. This chain links TRBV4-1 with TRBJ1-3; no definite D call. V lost 5 bases to trimming and J lost 4 bases, with 18 bases between them. The CDR3 runs 16 residues. Germline CDR1 and CDR2: MGHRA and YSYEKL. CDR3 in DNA: TGCGCCAGCAGCTTGCAAGGCGGAAGCAGGGGAAACACCATATATTTT. Its protein product is CASSLQGGSRGNTIYF.

The J gene is TRBJ2-3, the V gene TRBV6-1; D perhaps matches TRBD2 (6 bases). The CDR3 has 16 residues. Trimming removed 1 base at V and 2 bases at J, with 13 bases between. Germline CDR1 MNHNS, CDR2 SASEGT. The CDR3 DNA sequence: TGTGCCAGCAGTGAAGAGGCTACTAGCTACACAGATACGCAGTATTTT. Its protein product is CASSEEATSYTDTQYF.

The V and J genes are TRBV27 and TRBJ2-1, with D possibly being TRBD2 (5 bases). The CDR3 is made up of 14 amino acids. Trimming stripped 2 bases from V and 6 bases from J, with 11 bases between. Germline-derived CDR1 and CDR2 are MNHEY and SMNVEV (reference sequence). CDR3 protein: CASSLRSSLNEQFF. The CDR3 nucleotides are TGTGCCAGCAGTTTAAGGTCTAGCCTCAATGAGCAGTTCTTC.

The V and J genes are TRBV11-3 and TRBJ2-1; 10 bases line up with TRBD2. V was clipped by 4 bases and J by 6 bases; unmatched bases: 12. The CDR3 contains 17 residues. Germline V gene sequence: CDR1 SGHNT, CDR2 YENEEA. Here the CDR3 DNA reads TGTGCCAGCAGCTCAAGAGAGGGACTAGCGATCGGCAATGAGCAGTTCTTC. It encodes CASSSREGLAIGNEQFF.

The sample holds a few counts of this clone. V is TRBV4-2 and J is TRBJ1-6; D is unclear. The CDR3 has 16 residues. Trimming removed 6 bases at V and 10 bases at J, with 22 bases between. The germline CDR1 and CDR2 sequences are LGHNA and YNFKEQ. CDR3 bases: TGTGCCAGCAGATACGCAGTAGAGGCAACGGACTCACCCCTCCACTTT. This gives the protein CASRYAVEATDSPLHF.

The V gene is TRBV27, the J gene TRBJ2-7; 7 nucleotides match TRBD1. The length of the CDR3 is 13 residues. J was trimmed by 2 bases and V by 2 bases; bases with no gene match: 0. Germline V gives CDR1 MNHEY, CDR2 SMNVEV (reference sequence). The CDR3 sequence is CASSLTGAYEQYF. CDR3 DNA: TGTGCCAGCAGTTTAACAGGGGCCTACGAGCAGTACTTC.

The chain carries TRBV9 and TRBJ2-2; 7 bases are a match to TRBD1. The germline V gene has CDR1 SGDLS and CDR2 YYNGEE. J gave up 4 bases and V 3 bases, and 9 bases lay outside the gene matches. The CDR3 totals 16 residues. This CDR3 is CASSDRTGTPTGELFF. CDR3 coding DNA: TGTGCCAGCAGCGATCGGACAGGTACCCCCACCGGGGAGCTGTTTTTT.

The chain joins TRBV15 to TRBJ2-7, with 7 bases identical to TRBD1. The CDR3 length is 16 residues. CDR1 LNHNV and CDR2 YYDKDF come from the germline V gene (reference sequence). With V trimmed by 3 bases and J by 6 bases, 14 bases remained unmatched. The CDR3 here is CATSSDRVLRGAEQYF. Written as DNA, the CDR3 is TGTGCCACCAGCAGCGACAGGGTTCTCCGAGGGGCCGAGCAGTACTTC.

V is TRBV19 and J is TRBJ2-7, with D perhaps TRBD2 (6 bases). Trimming stripped 2 bases from V and 2 bases from J, with 10 bases between. The CDR3 runs 14 residues. Germline CDR1 and CDR2: LNHDA and SQIVND (reference sequence). In nucleotides, the CDR3 is TGTGCCAGTAGTATAATCGGGGGACCCTACGAGCAGTACTTC. Protein: CASSIIGGPYEQYF.

This chain uses TRBV19 with TRBJ2-1, with unresolved D. CDR3 length equals 15 residues. The V gene lost 2 bases and the J gene lost 5 bases, with 13 bases spanning the gap. The germline V gene has CDR1 LNHDA and CDR2 SQIVND (reference sequence). This chain's CDR3 is CASSIFSLGDNEQFF. As DNA, the CDR3 is TGTGCCAGTAGTATATTTTCCCTTGGGGACAATGAGCAGTTCTTC.

This clone was found once. CDR3 residues: CASSLYRDRVYEQYF. Here the CDR3 DNA reads TGTGCCAGCAGTTTATACCGGGACAGGGTATACGAGCAGTACTTC. The V call is TRBV27, the J call TRBJ2-7; 9 nucleotides line up with TRBD1. From germline, CDR1 is MNHEY and CDR2 SMNVEV (reference sequence). J was trimmed by 4 bases and V by 1 base; bases with no gene match: 5. This CDR3 comprises 15 residues.

J is TRBJ2-2 and V is TRBV6-5; 7 nucleotides line up with TRBD1. The CDR3 is made up of 14 amino acids. Germline CDR1 reads MNHEY; CDR2 reads SVGAGI. Trimming took 5 bases from V and 4 from J; bases not matched to a gene: 4. The CDR3 region is CASSQQGPTGELFF. The CDR3 coding sequence is TGTGCCAGCAGTCAACAGGGGCCCACCGGGGAGCTGTTTTTT.

The gene calls are TRBV9 and TRBJ1-5; TRBD1 matches 11 bases. V was clipped by 1 base and J by 6 bases; unmatched bases: 12. The CDR3 is made up of 18 amino acids. The V gene's germline CDR1 is SGDLS and CDR2 YYNGEE. The CDR3 here is CASSVNPGQGEKGQPQHF. The CDR3 region has the DNA TGTGCCAGCAGCGTAAACCCGGGACAGGGGGAGAAGGGTCAGCCCCAGCATTTT.

The chain carries TRBV9 and TRBJ2-3, with 7 bases matching TRBD1. The CDR3 covers 15 residues. V lost 3 bases and J lost 2; bases outside the gene matches: 6. The germline gives CDR1 SGDLS, CDR2 YYNGEE. Here the CDR3 DNA reads TGTGCCAGCAGCGGAAGACAGGGACACACAGATACGCAGTATTTT. Translating gives CASSGRQGHTDTQYF. Supplemented by reference TRBV9 and TRBJ2-3, the full variable domain reads DSGVTQTPKHLITATGQRVTLRCSPRSGDLSVYWYQQSLDQGLQFLIQYYNGEERAKGNILERFSAQQFPDLHSELNLSSLELGDSALYFCASSGRQGHTDTQYFGPGTRLTVL.

As regards this clone: Germline is not matched at one junction end, which may reflect a read error. V gene TRBV7-7 combines with J gene TRBJ2-3; no clear D gene. The length of the CDR3 is 15 residues. In germline, CDR1 is SSHAT, CDR2 FNYEAQ (reference sequence). This CDR3 reads CASSLDLRSTDTQYF. In DNA form, the CDR3 reads TGTGCTAGCAGCTTAGATCTAAGATCCACAGATACGCAGTATTTT.

The gene calls are TRBV9 and TRBJ2-7; tentatively, D is TRBD2 (5 bases). Per germline, CDR1 SGDLS and CDR2 YYNGEE. Deletions cut 4 bases from V and 2 bases from J, with 10 bases between. The CDR3 is made up of 13 amino acids. The CDR3 loop reads CASSSSGAYEQYF. Here the CDR3 DNA reads TGTGCCAGCAGCTCCTCCGGGGCCTACGAGCAGTACTTC.